This T cell receptor (beta chain) was recovered during a study of Ad26.COV2.S vaccination and SARS-CoV-2 variants. Study-level background: Trial arm assignment for the donor was COV1001 Ad26.COV2.S. Donor got 5x10^10 or 1x10^11 viral particles of Ad26.COV2.S.

The treatment: around 19 received Ad26.COV2.S at low or high dose, single or two shots; about 5 received placebo; per-sample allocation not given. Day 63 after the first vaccine or placebo injection was the time point for sampling. TCRdb's copy holds only in-frame clones and misses some; the assay was immunoSEQ multiplex PCR. The sample has hundreds of thousands of clones, roughly nine tenths seen once. The study's findings and limits: Researchers reported similar non-spike TCR breadth in vaccine and placebo recipients.

Concerning this clone: What it binds is unknown.

Trimming took 5 bases from V and 3 from J, leaving 17 bases between them. The V gene's germline CDR1 is SGHTA and CDR2 FQGNSA. This CDR3 region has 16 residues. The source material was peripheral blood, sampled in a trial of Ad26.COV2.S vaccine versus placebo. The rearrangement uses TRBV7-2 and TRBJ2-1; D not certain. The sequence came from a person aged 18-60 years who received the Ad26.COV2.S COVID-19 vaccine or a placebo. The CDR3 protein is CASSLMTGKGYNEQFF. DNA of the CDR3: TGTGCCAGCAGCCTCATGACGGGTAAGGGCTACAATGAGCAGTTCTTC.